The 24 T cell receptor beta chains reported below all come from one sample, sequenced in a study of a mutant IDH1 vaccine in newly diagnosed glioma. The sample's time point: week 35, safety follow-up. Each vaccine dose was 300 ug of mutant IDH1 20-mer peptide, with topical imiquimod. For these TCRs, the target antigens are not known. Profiled with immunoSEQ multiplex PCR; TCRdb holds only in-frame clones, not every one. Of tens of thousands of clones listed, about 74% are singletons. The sequenced sample was PBMCs, obtained from a glioma patient whose treatment included an IDH1 peptide vaccine. The receptors were sampled from a man aged 50 to 60 with glioma.

The chain recombines TRBV7-2 with TRBJ2-5, with D tentatively TRBD1 (5 bases). Germline lookup yields CDR1 SGHTA and CDR2 FQGNSA. V lost 5 bases and J 4 bases, leaving 14 bases between the germline ends. The CDR3 covers 14 residues. CDR3 nucleotides: TGTGCCAGCAGCCCCGAAGGACAAGCAGAGACCCAGTACTTC. It specifies CASSPEGQAETQYF. Looking up the rest from reference TRBV7-2 and TRBJ2-5 gives the full variable domain: GAGVSQSPSNKVTEKGKDVELRCDPISGHTALYWYRQSLGQGLEFLIYFQGNSAPDKSGLPSDRFSAERTGGSVSTLTIQRTQQEDSAVYLCASSPEGQAETQYFGPGTRLLVL.

The V call is TRBV11-3, the J call TRBJ2-2; no definite D call. The V gene lost 0 bases and the J gene lost 7 bases, with 6 bases spanning the gap. The CDR3 has 13 amino acids. Germline values: CDR1 SGHNT, CDR2 YENEEA. CDR3 coding DNA: TGTGCCAGCAGCTTAGAACCTCGCGGGGAGCTGTTTTTT. Its translation is CASSLEPRGELFF.

This sequence joins TRBV7-2 and TRBJ2-1, with D tentatively TRBD2 (6 bases). The V and J ends lost 8 bases and 5 bases respectively, with 13 bases between them. Germline CDR1 SGHTA, CDR2 FQGNSA. This CDR3 region has 13 residues. The DNA for the CDR3 is TGTGCCAGCGGTCTAGGAGGGGACAATGAGCAGTTCTTC. This codes for CASGLGGDNEQFF.

In its sample, this clone was seen once. The chain joins TRBV14 to TRBJ2-5; D is unresolved. V was clipped by 1 base and J by 3 bases, with 6 bases between them. This CDR3 region has 13 residues. Germline V gene lookup returns CDR1 SGHDN and CDR2 FVKESK. CDR3 sequence (DNA): TGTGCCAGCAGCCAAGGTTCCAAAGAGACCCAGTACTTC. It is translated as CASSQGSKETQYF. Based on the CDR3 plus reference TRBV14 and TRBJ2-5, the full variable domain is EAGVTQFPSHSVIEKGQTVTLRCDPISGHDNLYWYRRVMGKEIKFLLHFVKESKQDESGMPNNRFLAERTGGTYSTLKVQPAELEDSGVYFCASSQGSKETQYFGPGTRLLVL.

The rearrangement uses TRBV27 and TRBJ1-4; D gene ambiguous. Trimming cost V 4 bases and J 3 bases, with 9 bases left between them. This CDR3 region has 14 residues. Per the germline V gene, CDR1 is MNHEY and CDR2 is SMNVEV (reference sequence). The CDR3 loop is CASSSLVPNEKLFF. CDR3 bases: TGTGCCAGCAGTTCACTAGTCCCTAATGAAAAACTGTTTTTT. Looking up the rest from reference TRBV27 and TRBJ1-4 gives the full variable domain: EAQVTQNPRYLITVTGKKLTVTCSQNMNHEYMSWYRQDPGLGLRQIYYSMNVEVTDKGDVPEGYKVSRKEKRNFPLILESPSPNQTSLYFCASSSLVPNEKLFFGSGTQLSVL.

This clone came up a few times. V is TRBV4-3 and J is TRBJ2-1, with a tentative D call TRBD2 (6 bases). Trimming took 1 base from V and 6 from J, leaving 16 bases between them. This CDR3 has 16 amino acids. Germline V CDR1 and CDR2: LGHNA, YSLEER. As DNA, the CDR3 is TGCGCCAGCAGCCAAGTAGGGTCAGCGGGCACCAATGAGCAGTTCTTC. Amino acid sequence: CASSQVGSAGTNEQFF.

Only a few counts were recorded for this clone. The chain links TRBV7-9 to TRBJ1-2, with D maybe TRBD1 (6 bases). V lost 5 bases, J lost 1 base, and 17 bases lay in between. The length of the CDR3 is 16 residues. Germline CDR1 reads SEHNR; CDR2 reads FQNEAQ (reference sequence). This CDR3 is CASSPTGGGVNYGYTF. The DNA of the CDR3 is TGTGCCAGCAGCCCTACCGGCGGGGGCGTTAACTATGGCTACACCTTC.

The V and J genes are TRBV6-1 and TRBJ2-5; TRBD2 is a possible D gene (6 bases). Germline V gene sequence: CDR1 MNHNS, CDR2 SASEGT. V lost 5 bases and J 2 bases, leaving 15 bases between the germline ends. CDR3 length: 15 residues. The CDR3 bases are TGTGCCAGCAGTCTCAGCCCCGGGGGTCAAGAGACCCAGTACTTC. Encoded protein: CASSLSPGGQETQYF.

The rearrangement links TRBV2 to TRBJ2-1; D gene ambiguous. V was clipped by 4 bases and J by 7 bases, with 11 bases between them. Germline V lookup: CDR1 SNHLY, CDR2 FYNNEI. The CDR3 runs to 13 residues. The CDR3 nucleotides read TGTGCCAGCAGTGCATCCGCCCTTAATGAGCAGTTCTTC. Amino acids: CASSASALNEQFF. Supplemented by reference TRBV2 and TRBJ2-1, the full variable domain reads EPEVTQTPSHQVTQMGQEVILRCVPISNHLYFYWYRQILGQKVEFLVSFYNNEISEKSEIFDDQFSVERPDGSNFTLKIRSTKLEDSAMYFCASSASALNEQFFGPGTRLTVL.

V is TRBV6-6 and J is TRBJ1-3, with TRBD1 matching over 9 bases. V lost 6 bases to trimming and J lost 4 bases; unmatched junction nucleotides: 7. CDR1 is MNHNY and CDR2 is SVGAGI in the germline V gene (reference sequence). This CDR3 has 15 residues. CDR3 nucleotides: TGTGCCAGCAGGCCACTAGGACAGGGGGGAAACACCATATATTTT. It specifies CASRPLGQGGNTIYF.

The V gene is TRBV4-1, the J gene TRBJ1-5, with no clear D. Trimming removed 3 bases at V and 5 bases at J, with 8 bases between. Germline CDR1 is MGHRA and CDR2 is YSYEKL. CDR3 length: 13 amino acids. CDR3 nucleotides: TGCGCCAGCAGCCATAACTTTGATCAGCCCCAGCATTTT. It encodes CASSHNFDQPQHF.

This clone was observed a handful of times. The chain has TRBV7-3 and TRBJ2-5; the match to TRBD2 covers 11 bases. The V gene end was trimmed by 5 bases and the J gene end by 4 bases; junction bases not matched to a gene: 6. Germline loops: CDR1 SGHTA, CDR2 FQGTGA. The CDR3 sequence is 15 residues long. The CDR3 loop reads CASSVSGGAVETQYF. In DNA, the CDR3 is TGTGCCAGCAGCGTTAGCGGGGGGGCCGTAGAGACCCAGTACTTC.

This clone appeared a few times. The V call is TRBV6-1, the J call TRBJ2-7, with TRBD2 identical over 8 bases. V shed 0 bases, J shed 0 bases, and the junction held 16 bases outside the gene matches. CDR3 length: 20 amino acids. In germline, CDR1 is MNHNS, CDR2 SASEGT. CDR3 loop: CASSEALQGAGVGISYEQYF. The CDR3 DNA reads TGTGCCAGCAGTGAAGCGCTTCAGGGAGCGGGGGTGGGGATCTCCTACGAGCAGTACTTC.

The genes are TRBV6-1 and TRBJ1-1, with D possibly TRBD1 on 5 matching bases. Germline CDR1 reads MNHNS; CDR2 reads SASEGT. The CDR3 is made up of 14 amino acids. V gave up 4 bases and J gave up 1 base, with 10 bases separating them. The DNA of the CDR3 is TGTGCCAGCAGTGTCGGGGCCCCGAACACTGAAGCTTTCTTT. The encoded protein is CASSVGAPNTEAFF.

The chain carries TRBV11-2 and TRBJ1-1; D is uncertain. V dropped 5 bases and J dropped 7 bases, with 14 bases sitting between them. Germline CDR1 is SGHAT and CDR2 is FQNNGV. The CDR3 loop spans 13 amino acids. The CDR3 bases are TGTGCCAGCAGCCCTCAACAAAGCGGTGAAGCTTTCTTT. It yields the protein CASSPQQSGEAFF.

The chain recombines TRBV29-1 with TRBJ2-7, with a tentative D call TRBD2 (5 bases). CDR1 SQVTM and CDR2 ANQGSEA come from the germline V gene. CDR3 length equals 12 residues. V was clipped by 5 bases and J by 0 bases, with 8 bases between them. The CDR3 DNA is TGCAGCGTTCGGACTTTCTCCTACGAGCAGTACTTC. Translation gives CSVRTFSYEQYF.

The V gene is TRBV7-2, the J gene TRBJ1-1; tentative D call: TRBD1 (5 bases). CDR1 and CDR2 from the germline V gene are SGHTA and FQGNSA. V was clipped by 8 bases and J by 0 bases, with 7 bases between them. The CDR3 loop spans 12 amino acids. As DNA, the CDR3 is TGTGCCAGCGGGACGGTGAACACTGAAGCTTTCTTT. Translation: CASGTVNTEAFF.

This chain connects TRBV7-2 to TRBJ2-1, with D possibly called TRBD1 or TRBD2 (5 bases each). V gave up 2 bases and J gave up 0 bases, with 14 bases separating them. The CDR3 runs 17 residues. CDR1 SGHTA and CDR2 FQGNSA come from the germline V gene. The CDR3 DNA reads as TGTGCCAGCAGCTTATTGGGACGGTACCACTCCTACAATGAGCAGTTCTTC. As protein: CASSLLGRYHSYNEQFF.

V and J are TRBV10-2 and TRBJ1-5; 7 nucleotides line up with TRBD1. The CDR3 totals 13 residues. Per germline, CDR1 WSHSY and CDR2 SAAADI. The J segment lost 4 bases and the V segment lost 5 bases, leaving 2 bases of the junction unmatched. Written as DNA, the CDR3 is TGCGCCAGCAGTCTACAGGGGAATCAGCCCCAGCATTTT. Translation: CASSLQGNQPQHF.

The chain carries TRBV9 and TRBJ1-5, with 10 nucleotides matching TRBD1. Germline lookup yields CDR1 SGDLS and CDR2 YYNGEE. V lost 3 bases and J lost 7; bases outside the gene matches: 7. This CDR3 spans 15 amino acids. Written as DNA, the CDR3 is TGTGCCAGCAGCGGAGGGACAGGGGTGAGCCAGCCCCAGCATTTT. Translation: CASSGGTGVSQPQHF.

This chain joins TRBV5-1 and TRBJ2-5; D assignment may be TRBD1 or TRBD2 (5 bases each). Germline V gives CDR1 SGHRS, CDR2 YFSETQ. The CDR3 consists of 13 residues. V gave up 4 bases and J gave up 3 bases, with 10 bases separating them. CDR3 sequence: CASSRDVKETQYF. CDR3 in DNA: TGCGCCAGCAGCCGGGACGTAAAAGAGACCCAGTACTTC.

The chain uses TRBV6-1 and TRBJ1-5; possibly TRBD1 for D (5 bases). The CDR3 contains 14 residues. Trimming pared 0 bases from V and 2 bases from J, leaving 5 bases between. Germline assignment: CDR1 MNHNS and CDR2 SASEGT. This chain's CDR3 is CASSEAGGNQPQHF. The DNA of the CDR3 is TGTGCCAGCAGTGAAGCAGGGGGCAATCAGCCCCAGCATTTT.

The chain links TRBV2 to TRBJ1-6, with D possibly TRBD1 on 5 matching bases. The CDR3 consists of 17 residues. Trimming took 1 base from V and 9 from J, leaving 19 bases between them. Germline CDR1 SNHLY, CDR2 FYNNEI. The CDR3 here is CASSEGGGGALPSPLHF. CDR3 coding DNA: TGTGCCAGCAGTGAAGGGGGGGGTGGAGCCTTGCCTTCACCCCTCCACTTT.

The chain employs TRBV9 and TRBJ2-1; D is perhaps TRBD2 (5 bases). The germline gives CDR1 SGDLS, CDR2 YYNGEE. V dropped 0 bases and J dropped 0 bases, with 10 bases sitting between them. The CDR3 consists of 16 residues. In DNA, the CDR3 is TGTGCCAGCAGCGTAGGTCGGGGTGCCTCCTACAATGAGCAGTTCTTC. Translation gives CASSVGRGASYNEQFF.